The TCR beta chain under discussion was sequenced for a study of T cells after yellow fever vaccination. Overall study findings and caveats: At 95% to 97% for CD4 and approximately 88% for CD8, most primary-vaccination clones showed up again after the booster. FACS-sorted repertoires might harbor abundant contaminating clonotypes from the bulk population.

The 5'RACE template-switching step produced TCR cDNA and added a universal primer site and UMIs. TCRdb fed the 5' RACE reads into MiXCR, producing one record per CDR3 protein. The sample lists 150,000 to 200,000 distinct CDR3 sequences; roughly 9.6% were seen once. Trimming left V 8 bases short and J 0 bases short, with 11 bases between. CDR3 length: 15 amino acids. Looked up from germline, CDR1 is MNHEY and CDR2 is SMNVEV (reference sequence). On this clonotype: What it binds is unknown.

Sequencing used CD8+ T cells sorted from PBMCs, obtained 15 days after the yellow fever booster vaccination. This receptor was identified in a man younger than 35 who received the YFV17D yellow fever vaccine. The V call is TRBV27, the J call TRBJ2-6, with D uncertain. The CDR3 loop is CASRPSISGANVLTF. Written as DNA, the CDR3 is TGTGCCAGCCGCCCCTCAATCTCTGGGGCCAACGTCCTGACTTTC. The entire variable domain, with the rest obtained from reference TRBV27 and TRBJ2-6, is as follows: EAQVTQNPRYLITVTGKKLTVTCSQNMNHEYMSWYRQDPGLGLRQIYYSMNVEVTDKGDVPEGYKVSRKEKRNFPLILESPSPNQTSLYFCASRPSISGANVLTFGAGSRLTVL.